In this sample, the clone carrying this T cell receptor (beta chain) turned up many times. Its antigen is not identified. This CDR3 spans 14 amino acids. Germline CDR1 and CDR2: SGHRS and YFSETQ. The germline V and J ends were trimmed by 4 bases and 4 bases, with 13 bases remaining between them. This record belongs to a study of T-cell reconstitution after alpha-beta-depleted transplantation in children. Notes on the study in general: Most T-cell counts and diversity one year after the transplant came from T cells that were newly produced. In some patients, recipient T cells and intrathymic progenitors surviving conditioning explained high day-60 diversity. Alpha-beta T cells present about two months after transplant were reported to originate from several hundred expanded graft clones.

This sample's TCRbeta library carried unique molecular identifier barcodes. TCRdb redid the calling of the PCR reads with MiXCR, one entry per CDR3 protein. The sample records about 470,000 distinct CDR3 sequences, around two fifths being singletons. This clonotype originated in a girl aged 2-15 years with aplastic anemia, due to receive a stem cell transplant. The starting material was PBMCs, obtained before TCRalphabeta/CD19-depleted stem cell transplant. V gene TRBV5-1 combines with J gene TRBJ2-3; no clear D gene. The CDR3 DNA sequence: TGCGCCAGCAGCGCCGGAAACCCCCCAGATACGCAGTATTTT. Translated, it gives CASSAGNPPDTQYF.